This T cell receptor (beta chain) was identified in a study of CD4 T cells in relation to SARS-CoV-2 and coronaviruses. Study summary: Negative control cultures got HIV-1 Nef peptides or no peptide. Notes on the study in general: Crossreactive clones expanded significantly less to SARS-CoV-2 than monoreactive clones. Samples before the pandemic and after infection were not matched within any donor.

Trimming cost V 3 bases and J 3 bases; bases outside gene matches: 5. Germline V CDR1 and CDR2: KGHDR, SFDVKD. There are 18 residues in the CDR3. Data came from immunoSEQ multiplex PCR; TCRdb stores just in-frame clones and leaves some out. The sample contains over 15,000 clones, approximately 80% of which appear only once. Concerning this clone itself: Its antigen is not identified.

Before the COVID-19 pandemic, during about 2010-2018, CD4+ T cells were taken from unexposed donors. The cells were cultured for under 13 days before CD4+ T cells were isolated. As cell numbers allowed, unexposed-donor CD4+ T cells faced SARS-CoV-2 S/N and four cold-coronavirus spikes. The V call is TRBV24-1, the J call TRBJ2-1, with 15 bases that match TRBD2. Sequences were obtained from CD4+ T cells from PBMCs, cultured in vitro. The source is a human donor in good health. The CDR3: CATSDHGLAGGNYNEQFF. In DNA form, the CDR3 reads TGTGCCACCAGTGATCACGGACTAGCGGGAGGGAACTACAATGAGCAGTTCTTC.